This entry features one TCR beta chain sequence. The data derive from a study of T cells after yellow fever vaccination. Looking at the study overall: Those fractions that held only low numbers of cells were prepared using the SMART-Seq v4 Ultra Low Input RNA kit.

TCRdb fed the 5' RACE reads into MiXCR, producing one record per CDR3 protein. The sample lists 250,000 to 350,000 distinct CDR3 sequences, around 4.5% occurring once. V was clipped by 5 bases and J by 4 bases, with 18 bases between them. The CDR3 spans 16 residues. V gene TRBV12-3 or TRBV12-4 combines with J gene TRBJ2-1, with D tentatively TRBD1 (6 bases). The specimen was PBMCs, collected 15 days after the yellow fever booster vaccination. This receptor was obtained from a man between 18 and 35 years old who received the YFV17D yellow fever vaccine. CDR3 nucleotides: TGTGCCAGCAGTCCTAGGGACATCTATTTATACAATGAGCAGTTCTTC. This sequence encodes CASSPRDIYLYNEQFF.